This TCR beta chain stems from a study of cytomegalovirus exposure and HLA in healthy donors. As for this clone: Its specificity is not known.

Researchers ran the PCR with 60 Vbeta and 13 Jbeta primers. In the source study's methods: Counted up in a later analysis, unique TCR beta chains came to about 83 million, with around 9.9 million shared. Measured with immunoSEQ multiplex PCR; TCRdb has only the in-frame clones, and not every one. The D gene and trimming were derived from the DNA, and the V and J assignments and clone size from that table. This sample has around 170,000 clones, with approximately 81% found just once. Study-level results: No immune exposure information besides CMV serostatus was available. In a later analysis, TCR beta V- and J-gene trimming showed a link to a missense DCLRE1C variant. Sequencing likely produced, as an artifact, a cluster of highly shared sequence variants.

Germline assignment: CDR1 SGHDT and CDR2 YYEEEE. The ends were cut back, 3 bases at V and 8 bases at J, with 14 bases in the middle. The CDR3 is 14 amino acids. This chain connects TRBV5-6 to TRBJ1-4, with D unresolved. Sequencing was done on a sample of PBMCs. The receptor was derived from a man aged 50 to 59 in good health and CMV-seronegative. The CDR3, as DNA: TGTGCCAGCAGCTGGGAAGGGCGGGCGGAAAAACTGTTTTTT. Its protein is CASSWEGRAEKLFF.